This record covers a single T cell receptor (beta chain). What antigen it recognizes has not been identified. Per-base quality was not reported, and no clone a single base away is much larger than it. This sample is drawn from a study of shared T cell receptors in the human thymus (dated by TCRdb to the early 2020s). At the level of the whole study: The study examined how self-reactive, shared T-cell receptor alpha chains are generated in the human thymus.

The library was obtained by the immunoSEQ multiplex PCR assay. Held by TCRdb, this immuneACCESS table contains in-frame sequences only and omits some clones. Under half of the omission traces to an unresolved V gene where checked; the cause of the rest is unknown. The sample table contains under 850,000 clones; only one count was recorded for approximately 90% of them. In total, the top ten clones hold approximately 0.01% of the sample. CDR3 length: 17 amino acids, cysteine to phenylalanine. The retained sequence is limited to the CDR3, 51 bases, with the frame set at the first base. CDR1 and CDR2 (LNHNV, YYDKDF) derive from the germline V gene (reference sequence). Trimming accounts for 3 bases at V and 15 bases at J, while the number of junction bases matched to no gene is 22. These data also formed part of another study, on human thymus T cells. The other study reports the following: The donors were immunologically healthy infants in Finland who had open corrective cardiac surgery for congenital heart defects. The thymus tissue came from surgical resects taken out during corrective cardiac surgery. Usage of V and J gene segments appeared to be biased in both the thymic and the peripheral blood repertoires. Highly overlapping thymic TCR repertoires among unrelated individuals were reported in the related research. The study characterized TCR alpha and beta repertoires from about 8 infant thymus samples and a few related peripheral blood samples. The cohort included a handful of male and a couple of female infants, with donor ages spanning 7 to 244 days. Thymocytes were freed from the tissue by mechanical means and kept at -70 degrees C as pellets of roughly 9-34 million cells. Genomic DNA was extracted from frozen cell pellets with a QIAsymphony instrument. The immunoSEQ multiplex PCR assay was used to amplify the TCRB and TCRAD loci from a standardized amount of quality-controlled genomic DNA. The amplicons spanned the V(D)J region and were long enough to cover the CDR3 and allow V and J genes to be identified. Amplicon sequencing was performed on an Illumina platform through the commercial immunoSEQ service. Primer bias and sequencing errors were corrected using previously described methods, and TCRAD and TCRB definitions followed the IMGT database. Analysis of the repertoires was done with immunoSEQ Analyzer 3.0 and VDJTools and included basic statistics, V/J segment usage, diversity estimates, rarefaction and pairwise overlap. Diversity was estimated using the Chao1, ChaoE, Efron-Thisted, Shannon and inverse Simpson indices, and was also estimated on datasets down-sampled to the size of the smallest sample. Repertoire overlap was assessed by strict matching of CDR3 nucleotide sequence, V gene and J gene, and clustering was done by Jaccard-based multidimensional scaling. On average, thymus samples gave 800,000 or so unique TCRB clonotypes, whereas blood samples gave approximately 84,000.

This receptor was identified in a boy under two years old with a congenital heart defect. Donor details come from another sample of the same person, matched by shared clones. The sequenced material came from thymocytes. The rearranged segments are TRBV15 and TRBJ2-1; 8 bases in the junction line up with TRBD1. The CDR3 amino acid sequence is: CATSRAVDRAKNKTRFF. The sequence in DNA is TGTGCCACCAGCAGGGCAGTGGACAGGGCGAAAAACAAGACGCGGTTCTTC.